This T cell receptor (beta chain) is from a study of blood T cell repertoires in COVID-19. Study information: The origin of the acute and convalescent COVID-19 samples was the United States, Italy and Spain. Sample material is recorded as cDNA or gDNA derived from T cells, B-cell-depleted T cells, or PBMCs.

Germline V gene lookup returns CDR1 MDHEN and CDR2 SYDVKM. The CDR3 contains 16 residues. Unmatched junction bases numbered 11, after V lost 7 bases and J lost 2 bases. Per the study methods: It was from reference gene primer amplification that nucleated cell counts were estimated. Here immunoSEQ multiplex PCR was the method, and the copy in TCRdb shows in-frame clones only, minus some. The D gene and trimming were derived from the DNA, and the V and J assignments and clone size from that table. Of about 130,000 clones detected, about nine tenths appear once; the ten largest clones hold more than 9.5%. It was during active infection that Seattle patients were enrolled and then longitudinally followed.

The source is a woman aged 70-85 years with COVID-19, enrolled during active disease. The V gene is TRBV28, the J gene TRBJ2-1; 7 bases fit TRBD1. Sequencing used peripheral blood. The CDR3 protein is CASTSPGQHAYNEQFF. CDR3 DNA sequence: TGTGCCAGCACCTCCCCGGGACAGCACGCCTACAATGAGCAGTTCTTC.